These 18 T cell receptor beta chains came from one sample sequenced in a study of blood T cell repertoires in COVID-19 (dated by TCRdb to 2020 to 2022). Receptors were amplified or captured by the immunoSEQ multiplex PCR assay. Sourced from immuneACCESS, this table was stored by TCRdb with only in-frame sequences that have V and J called. A share of the clones is absent; for the studies checked, an unresolved V gene accounts for under half, and the remainder has no known explanation. For this sample the table gives roughly 180,000 clones, of which roughly four fifths were detected only once. The top ten hold 10% to 15% of the sample. The specimen was PBMCs or T cells enriched from blood (not recorded which). The receptors originated from a man aged 40-55 years who had recovered from COVID-19.

The chain is built from TRBV6-5 and TRBJ1-2; possibly TRBD1 for D (6 bases). The V end lost 5 bases, the J end lost 5 bases, and 12 bases lay between the germline ends. Germline V gives CDR1 MNHEY, CDR2 SVGAGI. The CDR3 consists of 13 residues. CDR3 nucleotides: TGTGCCAGCAGTCCGGACAGTGAATATGGCTACACCTTC. Its translation: CASSPDSEYGYTF.

The gene calls are TRBV7-9 and TRBJ2-1, with 9 bases identical to TRBD2. Germline loops: CDR1 SEHNR, CDR2 FQNEAQ (reference sequence). The CDR3 runs to 16 residues. V lost 7 bases and J lost 2; bases outside the gene matches: 9. The CDR3 DNA reads TGTGCCAGCAAAGAAGCGGGAGGAGGGACCTACAATGAGCAGTTCTTC. Translated: CASKEAGGGTYNEQFF.

The genes are TRBV19 and TRBJ2-2, with a possible D match to TRBD2 (6 bases). V lost 3 bases and J lost 6, with 14 bases in between. The CDR3 extends over 15 amino acids. Per germline, CDR1 LNHDA and CDR2 SQIVND (reference sequence). The CDR3 loop is CASSISSVGSGELFF. CDR3 DNA: TGTGCCAGTAGTATCTCTAGCGTGGGATCCGGGGAGCTGTTTTTT.

This clone was observed a handful of times. The genes are TRBV11-3 and TRBJ2-2, with 13 positions matching TRBD2. The CDR3 extends over 17 amino acids. CDR1 and CDR2 (germline): SGHNT, YENEEA. Unmatched junction bases numbered 6, after V lost 3 bases and J lost 5 bases. The CDR3 coding sequence is TGTGCCAGCAGCTTTACTAGCGGGAGGGCCGGGACCGGGGAGCTGTTTTTT. Amino acids: CASSFTSGRAGTGELFF.

The chain carries TRBV18 and TRBJ2-1, with TRBD2 identical over 7 bases. Per germline, CDR1 KGHSH and CDR2 LQKENI. The J segment lost 8 bases and the V segment lost 5 bases, leaving 6 bases of the junction unmatched. The CDR3 has 13 amino acids. The CDR3 sequence: CASSARETDEQFF. The CDR3 nucleotides read TGTGCCAGCTCAGCGCGGGAGACGGATGAGCAGTTCTTC.

The sample holds one count of this clone. The chain combines TRBV6-5 with TRBJ1-2; 9 bases agree with TRBD1. Germline CDR1 MNHEY, CDR2 SVGAGI. The CDR3 is 13 amino acids. The ends lost 5 bases at V and 7 bases at J; junction bases unmatched: 5. This chain's CDR3 is CASSIQGASGYTF. The CDR3 bases are TGTGCCAGCAGTATACAGGGGGCGAGTGGCTACACCTTC.

This clone was seen only once. The chain is built from TRBV19 and TRBJ2-7; no clear D gene. This CDR3 is 14 amino acids long. The V gene's germline CDR1 is LNHDA and CDR2 SQIVND (reference sequence). V shed 0 bases and J shed 3 bases, with 9 bases lying between them. The CDR3 loop is CASSIDHNSYEQYV. CDR3 in DNA: TGTGCCAGTAGTATAGATCATAACAGCTACGAGCAGTACGTC.

The rearrangement links TRBV11-1 to TRBJ2-7; 7 bases match TRBD2. The CDR3 is 15 amino acids. J was trimmed by 1 base and V by 1 base; bases with no gene match: 4. The germline V gene has CDR1 SGHAT and CDR2 FQDESV (reference sequence). DNA for the CDR3: TGTGCCAGCAGCTTAGACGGGGGGAGATCCTACGAGCAGTACGTC. It specifies CASSLDGGRSYEQYV.

This chain connects TRBV9 to TRBJ2-5, with 10 bases matching TRBD2. The CDR3 has 16 residues. Trimming removed 0 bases from V and 3 bases from J; junction bases left unmatched: 5. CDR1 is SGDLS and CDR2 is YYNGEE in the germline V gene. CDR3 sequence (DNA): TGTGCCAGCAGCGTAGTCGGGCTAGCGGGAGAAGAGACCCAGTACTTC. Protein product: CASSVVGLAGEETQYF.

CDR3 region: CASSAGTAHNEQFF. The DNA of the CDR3 is TGTGCCAGCAGTGCCGGGACAGCCCACAATGAGCAGTTCTTC. The chain uses TRBV28 and TRBJ2-1; 7 nucleotides align to TRBD1. There are 14 residues in the CDR3. J lost 5 bases, V lost 5 bases, and 6 bases had no gene match. The germline gives CDR1 MDHEN, CDR2 SYDVKM. The whole variable domain, remainder taken from reference TRBV28 and TRBJ2-1, is DVKVTQSSRYLVKRTGEKVFLECVQDMDHENMFWYRQDPGLGLRLIYFSYDVKMKEKGDIPEGYSVSREKKERFSLILESASTNQTSMYLCASSAGTAHNEQFFGPGTRLTVL.

The chain links TRBV2 to TRBJ2-3, with D perhaps matching TRBD2 (6 bases). The V gene lost 7 bases and the J gene lost 4 bases, with 15 bases spanning the gap. Per germline, CDR1 SNHLY and CDR2 FYNNEI. The length of the CDR3 is 14 residues. The CDR3 DNA reads as TGTGCCAGCAAGGTGGGAGGAGTCTCAGATACGCAGTATTTT. Its translation: CASKVGGVSDTQYF.

This sequence joins TRBV5-1 and TRBJ2-2; 9 bases align to TRBD2. V was pared by 0 bases and J by 4 bases, with 16 bases of the junction left unmatched. Per germline, CDR1 SGHRS and CDR2 YFSETQ. CDR3 size: 20 residues. The CDR3: CASSLAAGALAGRGTGELFF. The DNA of the CDR3 is TGCGCCAGCAGCTTGGCGGCGGGCGCACTAGCGGGCCGGGGCACCGGGGAGCTGTTTTTT.

On this clone itself: At the DNA level, this CDR3 is encoded by other sequences in the same sample as well. The V call is TRBV18, the J call TRBJ1-1, with D possibly matching TRBD1 (6 bases). This CDR3 comprises 14 residues. The germline gives CDR1 KGHSH, CDR2 LQKENI. V was trimmed by 4 bases and J by 1 base, leaving 10 bases between them. CDR3 amino acids: CASSQGQTNTEAFF. DNA of the CDR3: TGTGCCAGCTCACAGGGACAAACGAACACTGAAGCTTTCTTT.

This clone was seen only once. The same CDR3 arises from other DNA sequences in this sample as well. The chain joins TRBV19 to TRBJ1-5; no firm D call. CDR1 and CDR2 (germline): LNHDA, SQIVND (reference sequence). Deletions cut 2 bases from V and 4 bases from J, with 6 bases between. CDR3 length equals 13 residues. The CDR3 nucleotides are TGTGCCAGTAGTATAAGAGGGAATCAGCCCCAGCATTTT. Amino acids: CASSIRGNQPQHF.

The chain carries TRBV7-2 and TRBJ1-6, with 7 bases lining up with TRBD1. The CDR3 spans 16 residues. The V gene end was trimmed by 4 bases and the J gene end by 6 bases; junction bases not matched to a gene: 9. CDR1 SGHTA and CDR2 FQGNSA come from the germline V gene. CDR3 protein: CASSSGGASFNSPLHF. The CDR3 DNA reads TGTGCCAGCAGCTCAGGGGGAGCTTCATTTAATTCACCCCTCCACTTT.

V gene TRBV14 combines with J gene TRBJ1-6, with D possibly matching TRBD1 (5 bases). The CDR3 is 13 amino acids. The germline V and J ends were trimmed by 4 bases and 12 bases, with 13 bases remaining between them. Germline CDR1 reads SGHDN; CDR2 reads FVKESK. CDR3 sequence reads: CASSRQTRGPLHF. The CDR3, as DNA: TGTGCCAGCAGCCGACAGACAAGGGGACCCCTCCACTTT.

About this clone itself: One end of the junction varies from germline; a read error may be responsible. The genes are TRBV4-1 and TRBJ2-2; the D gene is possibly TRBD1 (6 bases). This CDR3 has 16 residues. Germline lookup yields CDR1 MGHRA and CDR2 YSYEKL. DNA of the CDR3: TGCGCCAGCAGCCAAGAGGGAAGGGGGAACGCCGGGGAGCTGTTTTTT. This gives the protein CASSQEGRGNAGELFF.

In its sample, this clone was seen once. This sequence joins TRBV7-2 and TRBJ1-6; D gene ambiguous. V dropped 1 base and J dropped 4 bases, with 14 bases sitting between them. The CDR3 is made up of 17 amino acids. Per the germline V gene, CDR1 is SGHTA and CDR2 is FQGNSA. The CDR3 sequence: CASSLDGSGRYNSPLHF. The CDR3 DNA is TGTGCCAGCAGCTTAGATGGATCGGGAAGATATAATTCACCCCTCCACTTT.